The source of this T cell receptor (beta chain) is a study of technical replicates of blood from a handful of donors. Germline lookup yields CDR1 SSHAT and CDR2 FNYEAQ (reference sequence). This CDR3 comprises 15 residues. This clone was picked up one time. The junction shows a germline mismatch at one end, possibly a read error. TCRdb keeps only in-frame clones here, not all; method: immunoSEQ multiplex PCR. Altogether about 75,000 clones are present, 91% being singletons, with the ten largest covering 0.3% to 0.4%. This clonotype was obtained from a human donor in good health. Some clones in this sample may be carry-over from other donors' samples. The sequencing sample was made of T cells isolated from PBMCs. V usage is TRBV7-7 and J usage is TRBJ2-5; 13 nucleotides agree with TRBD2. The CDR3 reads CASSLLAGGQETQYF. The CDR3 DNA follows: TGTGCTAGCAGTTTACTAGCGGGGGGGCAAGAGACCCAGTACTTC.